The 7 T cell receptor beta chains below all came from one sample that was sequenced in a study of early T cells in non-severe SARS-CoV-2 infection. Each CDR3 protein is one row after TCRdb ran MiXCR on the 5' RACE reads. The sample carries around 31,000 distinct CDR3 sequences, roughly a tenth recorded once. Material: whole blood. Every receptor here comes from an adult who was a healthcare worker with PCR-confirmed SARS-CoV-2 infection or an uninfected control (not recorded which).

This chain links TRBV20-1 with TRBJ1-5; 8 bases are shared with TRBD1. Germline V lookup: CDR1 DFQATT, CDR2 SNEGSKA (reference sequence). This CDR3 is 14 amino acids long. J lost 4 bases, V lost 4 bases, and 6 bases had no gene match. The CDR3 sequence is CSAKATGGNQPQHF. The DNA of the CDR3 is TGCAGTGCTAAGGCTACAGGGGGGAATCAGCCCCAGCATTTT.

This clonotype was observed at least ten times. This chain uses TRBV29-1 with TRBJ1-1; D is undetermined. This CDR3 is built from 11 residues. V dropped 4 bases and J dropped 1 base, with 4 bases sitting between them. The V gene's germline CDR1 is SQVTM and CDR2 ANQGSEA. The CDR3 sequence: CSVATNTEAFF. The CDR3, as DNA: TGCAGCGTTGCTACGAACACTGAAGCTTTCTTT.

The sample holds many counts of this clonotype. The chain recombines TRBV2 with TRBJ1-4, with D tentatively TRBD1 (5 bases). The CDR3 runs 16 residues. CDR1 is SNHLY, CDR2 FYNNEI, per germline. The ends were cut back, 6 bases at V and 5 bases at J, with 19 bases in the middle. The CDR3 here is CASSPNRRVSNEKLFF. The CDR3 DNA is TGTGCCAGCAGCCCCAACAGGAGGGTCTCCAATGAAAAACTGTTTTTT. The full variable domain, in which reference TRBV2 and TRBJ1-4 provide the parts outside the CDR3, is EPEVTQTPSHQVTQMGQEVILRCVPISNHLYFYWYRQILGQKVEFLVSFYNNEISEKSEIFDDQFSVERPDGSNFTLKIRSTKLEDSAMYFCASSPNRRVSNEKLFFGSGTQLSVL.

At least ten counts were recorded for this clonotype. The rearrangement uses TRBV18 and TRBJ1-3; TRBD1 matches at 9 bases. Germline lookup yields CDR1 KGHSH and CDR2 LQKENI. The CDR3 spans 15 residues. Unmatched junction bases numbered 8, after V lost 3 bases and J lost 8 bases. CDR3 in amino acids: CASSPWDREMDTIYF. In nucleotides, the CDR3 is TGTGCCAGCTCACCTTGGGACAGGGAGATGGACACCATATATTTT.

The chain employs TRBV7-9 and TRBJ2-1; D gene ambiguous. V lost 0 bases to trimming and J lost 9 bases, with 9 bases between them. Germline V gene lookup returns CDR1 SEHNR and CDR2 FQNEAQ (reference sequence). This CDR3 is 13 amino acids long. The CDR3 sequence is CASSLAPGPEQFF. The DNA for the CDR3 is TGTGCCAGCAGCTTAGCTCCAGGTCCTGAGCAGTTCTTC.

This clonotype appeared many times. The rearrangement links TRBV12-3 or TRBV12-4 to TRBJ1-4; D ambiguous. V was clipped by 8 bases and J by 0 bases, with 10 bases between them. The CDR3 extends over 14 amino acids. The DNA for the CDR3 is TGTGCCAGCTCCGCGACACCAACTAATGAAAAACTGTTTTTT. Its translation: CASSATPTNEKLFF.

This clonotype has at least ten counts. The chain carries TRBV6-2 or TRBV6-3 and TRBJ2-3; D is ambiguous. Germline CDR1 and CDR2: MNHEY and SVGEGT. This CDR3 region has 14 residues. V was pared by 6 bases and J by 0 bases, with 10 bases between. CDR3 in amino acids: CASRLEISTDTQYF. The CDR3 DNA reads as TGTGCCAGCAGACTCGAGATTAGCACAGATACGCAGTATTTT.